This is a list of T cell receptor beta chains from one sample in a study of post-analysis software for immune sequencing data. A single record per CDR3 protein comes from TCRdb applying MiXCR to the PCR reads. The sample has about 160,000 distinct CDR3 sequences; 35% to 40% are singletons. Here the sequenced sample was blood, taken after autologous hematopoietic stem cell transplantation. These TCRs come from a girl aged 10 to 17 with multiple sclerosis. The conserved cysteine and the conserved F or W are not part of the CDR3 here.

v_gene	j_gene	len	CDR3aa
TRBV5-6	TRBJ2-5	15	ASSKPGLADTSNEQY
TRBV9	TRBJ2-5	12	ASSADPAQGTQY
TRBV19	TRBJ1-2	10	ARSRRNYGYT
TRBV20-1	TRBJ2-7	10	SAREDSGGQY
TRBV6-2/TRBV6-3	TRBJ2-7	12	ASSRKGQHYEQY
TRBV19	TRBJ2-7	11	ATRDRGSSEQY
TRBV3-1	TRBJ2-3	17	ASSPNPRVGARGADTQY
TRBV29-1	TRBJ2-1	12	SGLGTSGYNEQF
TRBV7-3	TRBJ2-1	13	ASSPGLAGINEQF
TRBV30	TRBJ2-2	10	AWSGEAGERF
TRBV29-1	TRBJ2-1	13	SAREGTERYNEQF
TRBV20-1	TRBJ2-6	13	SAPVGNSGANVLT
TRBV7-2	TRBJ1-6	15	ASSLARGSSYNSPLH
TRBV27	TRBJ2-2	12	ASSLGLATGELF
TRBV7-2	TRBJ1-6	14	ASSPDQSSYNSPLH
TRBV29-1	TRBJ2-5	12	SVESKGAGETQY
TRBV6-5	TRBJ1-2	12	ASSYGRDGSGYT
TRBV20-1	TRBJ2-5	9	SAGRGLEGY
TRBV3-1	TRBJ2-5	12	ASSTTGMSETQY
TRBV20-1	.	13	SARGWDRGYYEQY
TRBV27	TRBJ2-7	11	ASSLTPVYEQY
TRBV4-3	TRBJ2-2	13	ASSQSRGPYGELF
TRBV27	TRBJ2-4	12	ASGSGTSSNEQY
TRBV30	TRBJ1-1	11	VWRETGNTEAF
TRBV27	TRBJ2-1	10	ASSSYMYEQF
TRBV7-9	TRBJ2-5	9	ASSSAGVKY
TRBV4-3	TRBJ2-1	14	ASSQPVGTSYNEQF
TRBV7-8	TRBJ2-7	14	ASSLAGGVGSYEQY
TRBV27	TRBJ1-4	12	ASSTGTGSEKLF
TRBV11-1	TRBJ2-1	13	ASSQGTSHNNEQF
TRBV28	TRBJ2-3	14	ASSPTVAGRTDTQY
TRBV29-1	TRBJ1-1	11	SVDGVGGSEAF
TRBV7-2	TRBJ2-7	13	ASSGGGTGLYEQY
TRBV3-1	TRBJ2-1	13	ASSHGTGAFGEQF
TRBV20-1	TRBJ2-7	11	SARGQGNYEQY
TRBV25-1	TRBJ1-1	10	ASSRELDEAF
TRBV20-1	TRBJ2-7	14	SALMGGGTDSYEQY
TRBV5-1	TRBJ2-7	11	ASGSGGDYEQY
TRBV5-1	TRBJ2-7	12	ASSIDDRTYEQY
TRBV7-2	TRBJ1-6	15	ASSGQVGRGFNSPLH
TRBV7-3	TRBJ2-7	11	ASSLRADYEQY
TRBV20-1	TRBJ1-4	8	SATGEKLF
TRBV6-2/TRBV6-3	TRBJ2-7	17	ASSYRQLGGLGTCREQY
TRBV27	TRBJ1-2	12	ASSLRGLGEGYT
TRBV25-1	TRBJ2-1	16	ASSEGTSGRGPYNEQF
TRBV7-9	TRBJ2-1	17	ASSFRTSGGAFFRNEQF
TRBV20-1	TRBJ2-1	12	SGSPSGTYNEQF
TRBV29-1	TRBJ2-1	18	SVEPTSWDSGSGSYNEQF
TRBV5-1	TRBJ1-2	12	ASSAQTGAGGYT
TRBV5-1	TRBJ2-1	14	ASSSPDPSSYNEQF
TRBV6-5	TRBJ2-5	12	ASRYSRGRETQY
TRBV7-9	TRBJ2-3	13	ASNPRGGSVDTQY
TRBV13	TRBJ1-1	14	ASSRTGGAVNTEAF
TRBV5-1	TRBJ2-1	12	ASSSDRSYNEQF